Below, 23 T cell receptor beta chains from the same sample are listed, as sequenced in a study of CD8 T cells in ankylosing spondylitis. TCRdb reprocessed the 5' RACE reads via MiXCR and lists one record per CDR3 protein. Seen here are 300,000 to 400,000 distinct CDR3 sequences, approximately 10% observed once, and the top ten hold more than 7%. Sequenced material: blood, either unsorted or a sorted T cell fraction (not recorded which). Receptors were obtained from a female donor with ankylosing spondylitis or in good health (not recorded which).

This clonotype was recorded many times. The CDR3 DNA sequence: TGCAGTGCCGGTGACAGCGGGAGTAGTCGGCATGAGCAGTTCTTC. Translating gives CSAGDSGSSRHEQFF. The chain links TRBV20-1 to TRBJ2-1, with 8 bases fitting TRBD2. Germline values: CDR1 DFQATT, CDR2 SNEGSKA (reference sequence). V shed 6 bases and J 8 bases; nucleotides not matched to a gene: 15. This CDR3 has 15 amino acids.

At least ten counts were recorded for this clonotype. The rearrangement links TRBV12-3 or TRBV12-4 to TRBJ1-5, with 7 bases lining up with TRBD1. V trimming: 5 bases; J trimming: 9 bases; junction bases outside the gene matches: 13. This CDR3 is 15 amino acids long. In DNA form, the CDR3 reads TGTGCCAGCAGTCCTCAACCACAGGGGTCATCGCCCCAGCATTTT. Encoded protein: CASSPQPQGSSPQHF.

This clonotype was found many times. V is TRBV20-1 and J is TRBJ2-2, with 14 bases matching TRBD2. The CDR3 sequence is 16 residues long. The germline V gene has CDR1 DFQATT and CDR2 SNEGSKA (reference sequence). V shed 8 bases, J shed 8 bases, and the junction held 13 bases outside the gene matches. For the CDR3, the DNA is TGCAGTACCGGACTAGCGGGAGGCCGACCGAAAGGGGAGCTGTTTTTT. Residues: CSTGLAGGRPKGELFF.

At least ten counts were recorded for this clonotype. The chain couples TRBV5-5 to TRBJ2-1, with 7 nucleotides matching TRBD2. Looked up from germline, CDR1 is SGHKS and CDR2 is YYEKEE (reference sequence). The CDR3 loop spans 16 amino acids. Germline trimming cut 1 base from V and 5 bases from J; bases unmatched to any gene: 9. CDR3 region: CASSLLFSGHNNEQFF. In DNA, the CDR3 is TGTGCCAGCAGCTTGCTCTTTAGCGGGCACAACAATGAGCAGTTCTTC.

This clonotype has at least ten counts. This sequence joins TRBV27 and TRBJ2-7; TRBD2 aligns across 7 bases. The V and J ends lost 0 bases and 5 bases, in that order; junction bases with no gene match: 4. There are 14 residues in the CDR3. Germline-derived CDR1 and CDR2 are MNHEY and SMNVEV (reference sequence). CDR3 DNA sequence: TGTGCCAGCAGTTTATCGGGAGGGCCCCACGAGCAGTACTTC. Its translation: CASSLSGGPHEQYF.

The table lists this clonotype with many counts. The CDR3 region has the DNA TGCAGTGCCCAAGGGGGCGCGAACACTGAAGCTTTCTTT. This gives the protein CSAQGGANTEAFF. V and J are TRBV20-1 and TRBJ1-1; TRBD1 matches 7 bases. Germline trimming cut 6 bases from V and 1 base from J; bases unmatched to any gene: 5. This CDR3 contains 13 residues. CDR1 is DFQATT, CDR2 SNEGSKA, per germline (reference sequence).

This clonotype was recorded many times. The chain employs TRBV19 and TRBJ1-2; 7 bases are a match to TRBD1. The CDR3 extends over 16 amino acids. From germline, CDR1 is LNHDA and CDR2 SQIVND (reference sequence). Trimming removed 6 bases from V and 0 bases from J; junction bases left unmatched: 10. DNA for the CDR3: TGTGCCAGTAGATTGGACAGGAGCACCTCTAACTATGGCTACACCTTC. Translated: CASRLDRSTSNYGYTF.

The table lists this clonotype with many counts. The V gene is TRBV18, the J gene TRBJ2-3; D might be TRBD1 or TRBD2, each matching 5 bases. The V end lost 3 bases, the J end lost 0 bases, and 10 bases lay between the germline ends. This CDR3 is built from 15 residues. From germline, CDR1 is KGHSH and CDR2 LQKENI. In nucleotides, the CDR3 is TGTGCCAGCTCACCCGGGACCGGGAGCACAGATACGCAGTATTTT. Translating it yields CASSPGTGSTDTQYF.

This clonotype was observed at least ten times. The chain is built from TRBV20-1 and TRBJ2-6; tentatively, D is TRBD2 (5 bases). V was trimmed by 1 base and J by 14 bases, leaving 21 bases between them. Per germline, CDR1 DFQATT and CDR2 SNEGSKA (reference sequence). The CDR3 is 15 residues long. The CDR3 nucleotides read TGCAGTGCTAGAGGAGAGGGCAGGCGCTTTCCGATCCTGACTTTC. Translated, it gives CSARGEGRRFPILTF.

The genes are TRBV11-2 and TRBJ1-1; D may be TRBD1 (5 bases). CDR1 and CDR2 (germline): SGHAT, FQNNGV. The CDR3 sequence is 17 residues long. Deletions cut 4 bases from V and 0 bases from J, with 18 bases between. Here the CDR3 reads CASSSRARVLMNTEAFF. The CDR3 DNA reads as TGTGCCAGCAGCTCACGAGCCAGGGTTCTCATGAACACTGAAGCTTTCTTT.

This clonotype has at least ten counts. J is TRBJ2-2 and V is TRBV7-7; 7 nucleotides agree with TRBD2. The CDR3 loop spans 14 amino acids. From germline, CDR1 is SSHAT and CDR2 FNYEAQ (reference sequence). The CDR3 nucleotides are TGTGCTAGCTCCTCGGGGGGAGGAGCCGGGGAGCTGTTTTTT. It is translated as CASSSGGGAGELFF.

In this sample, this clonotype turned up many times. The rearrangement joins TRBV20-1 to TRBJ2-7, with D hard to call. The V end was cut by 2 bases, the J end by 3 bases, with 8 bases between. The CDR3 has 12 amino acids. CDR1 DFQATT and CDR2 SNEGSKA come from the germline V gene (reference sequence). The CDR3 coding sequence is TGCAGTGCTAGATTGCGAGGCTACGAGCAGTACTTC. Its protein product is CSARLRGYEQYF.

Ten or more counts support this clonotype. The genes are TRBV28 and TRBJ2-2; D is ambiguous. Trimming took 5 bases from V and 6 from J, leaving 7 bases between them. CDR1 is MDHEN, CDR2 SYDVKM, per germline. The CDR3 covers 12 residues. CDR3 protein: CASSDGPGELFF. The CDR3 DNA sequence: TGTGCCAGCAGTGACGGACCCGGGGAGCTGTTTTTT.

This clonotype was seen repeatedly, ten times or more. The J gene is TRBJ2-5, the V gene TRBV2; no clear D gene. The germline gives CDR1 SNHLY, CDR2 FYNNEI. V lost 7 bases to trimming and J lost 5 bases, with 8 bases between them. The CDR3 has 11 residues. The CDR3 nucleotides are TGTGCCAGCAACTATTTCGAGACCCAGTACTTC. Translation: CASNYFETQYF.

This clonotype has a count of ten or more. V and J are TRBV10-2 and TRBJ1-1; D unclear. Germline values: CDR1 WSHSY, CDR2 SAAADI. The CDR3 spans 16 residues. V was shortened by 4 bases and J by 0 bases, with 15 bases between the two germline ends. Here the CDR3 reads CASSAVRVGVNTEAFF. In DNA form, the CDR3 reads TGCGCCAGCAGTGCCGTTCGGGTGGGTGTGAACACTGAAGCTTTCTTT.

Many counts were recorded for this clonotype. This chain connects TRBV7-9 to TRBJ2-5, with unresolved D. The CDR3 totals 14 residues. CDR1 is SEHNR, CDR2 FQNEAQ, per germline (reference sequence). V lost 5 bases, J lost 3 bases, and 13 bases lay in between. The CDR3 nucleotides read TGTGCCAGCAGCACCTGGACGGAAAAAGAGACCCAGTACTTC. It specifies CASSTWTEKETQYF.

This clonotype appeared a few times. The chain carries TRBV5-1 and TRBJ2-1, with TRBD1 matching 9 bases. This CDR3 region has 15 residues. Germline CDR1 is SGHRS and CDR2 is YFSETQ. With V trimmed by 2 bases and J by 7 bases, 7 bases remained unmatched. CDR3 residues: CASSLPGQGENEQFF. CDR3 sequence (DNA): TGCGCCAGCAGCTTACCGGGACAGGGTGAGAATGAGCAGTTCTTC. Full variable domain (rest looked up from reference TRBV5-1 and TRBJ2-1): KAGVTQTPRYLIKTRGQQVTLSCSPISGHRSVSWYQQTPGQGLQFLFEYFSETQRNKGNFPGRFSGRQFSNSRSEMNVSTLELGDSALYLCASSLPGQGENEQFFGPGTRLTVL.

This clonotype was detected ten times or more. This chain links TRBV7-9 with TRBJ2-1, with 11 bases that match TRBD2. Germline CDR1 SEHNR, CDR2 FQNEAQ (reference sequence). This CDR3 spans 17 amino acids. J gave up 4 bases and V 6 bases, and 11 bases lay outside the gene matches. For the CDR3, the DNA is TGTGCCAGCAGTCCGCTAGCGGGAGGTCCCCGTTACAATGAGCAGTTCTTC. It encodes CASSPLAGGPRYNEQFF.

The chain is built from TRBV6-2 or TRBV6-3 and TRBJ2-2; 7 positions match TRBD1. From germline, CDR1 is MNHEY and CDR2 SVGEGT. J was trimmed by 7 bases and V by 5 bases; bases with no gene match: 13. This CDR3 is 16 amino acids long. The CDR3 DNA reads TGTGCCAGCAGTATTCTAGGGGGCTCTGTTGGCGGGGAGCTGTTTTTT. This gives the protein CASSILGGSVGGELFF.

This clonotype was detected many times. For the CDR3, the DNA is TGTGCCACCTACGCCAGATTTGACAATTCACCCCTCCACTTT. This gives the protein CATYARFDNSPLHF. V gene TRBV2 combines with J gene TRBJ1-6; D gene uncertain. V was shortened by 10 bases and J by 7 bases, with 17 bases between the two germline ends. This CDR3 comprises 14 residues. Germline V gene sequence: CDR1 SNHLY, CDR2 FYNNEI.

This clonotype was seen at least ten times. The rearrangement links TRBV7-2 to TRBJ2-3; 7 nucleotides align to TRBD2. V gave up 4 bases and J gave up 0 bases; unmatched junction bases: 4. The CDR3 consists of 15 residues. CDR1 is SGHTA and CDR2 is FQGNSA in the germline V gene. As DNA, the CDR3 is TGTGCCAGCAGCTCCGACGGGAGGAGCACAGATACGCAGTATTTT. The encoded protein is CASSSDGRSTDTQYF. Using reference TRBV7-2 and TRBJ2-3 for the parts outside the CDR3, the full variable domain is GAGVSQSPSNKVTEKGKDVELRCDPISGHTALYWYRQSLGQGLEFLIYFQGNSAPDKSGLPSDRFSAERTGGSVSTLTIQRTQQEDSAVYLCASSSDGRSTDTQYFGPGTRLTVL.

There are many counts of this clonotype. CDR3 protein: CASSQGRAYGYTF. The CDR3 DNA reads as TGTGCCAGCAGCCAAGGAAGAGCCTATGGCTACACCTTC. This chain links TRBV14 with TRBJ1-2; D remains unclear. The germline V gene has CDR1 SGHDN and CDR2 FVKESK. This CDR3 has 13 amino acids. V lost 1 base and J lost 4, with 7 bases in between.

This clonotype was counted at least ten times. The chain has TRBV20-1 and TRBJ2-1; perhaps TRBD1 as D (6 bases). Between the trimmed V and J ends, which lost 6 bases and 4 bases, there was a span of 16 bases. CDR1 and CDR2 (germline): DFQATT, SNEGSKA (reference sequence). CDR3 length equals 14 residues. DNA for the CDR3: TGCAGTGCAGTGACAGGCATTTGGTACAATGAGCAGTTCTTC. This codes for CSAVTGIWYNEQFF.